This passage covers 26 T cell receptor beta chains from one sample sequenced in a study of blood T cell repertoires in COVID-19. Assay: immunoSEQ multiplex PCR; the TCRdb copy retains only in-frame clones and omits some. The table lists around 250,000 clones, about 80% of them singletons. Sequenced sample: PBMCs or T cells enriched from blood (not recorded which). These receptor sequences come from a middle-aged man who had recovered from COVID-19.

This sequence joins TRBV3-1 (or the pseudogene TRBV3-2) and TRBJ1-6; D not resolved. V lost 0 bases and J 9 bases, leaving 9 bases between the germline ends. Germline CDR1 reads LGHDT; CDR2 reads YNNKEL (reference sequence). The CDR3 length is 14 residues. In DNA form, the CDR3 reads TGTGCCAGCAGCCAAGATAGGGCGGGTTCACCCCTCCACTTT. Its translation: CASSQDRAGSPLHF.

CDR3 protein: CASSSQGGNTEAFF. CDR3 coding DNA: TGTGCCAGCAGTTCCCAGGGAGGAAACACTGAAGCTTTCTTT. V is TRBV7-2 and J is TRBJ1-1, with D perhaps TRBD1 (5 bases). CDR1 is SGHTA, CDR2 FQGNSA, per germline. V was clipped by 6 bases and J by 2 bases, with 13 bases between them. This CDR3 has 14 amino acids.

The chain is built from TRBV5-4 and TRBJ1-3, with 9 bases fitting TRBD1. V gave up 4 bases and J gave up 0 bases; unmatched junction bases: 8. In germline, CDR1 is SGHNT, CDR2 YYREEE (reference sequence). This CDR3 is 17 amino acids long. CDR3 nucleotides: TGTGCCAGCAGCGGACAGGGGTCCAAACGCTCTGGAAACACCATATATTTT. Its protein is CASSGQGSKRSGNTIYF.

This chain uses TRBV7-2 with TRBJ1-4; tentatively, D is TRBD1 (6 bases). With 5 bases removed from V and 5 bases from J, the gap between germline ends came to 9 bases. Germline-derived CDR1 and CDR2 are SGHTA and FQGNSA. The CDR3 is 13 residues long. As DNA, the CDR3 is TGTGCCAGCAGCCTGGACAGAAATGAAAAACTGTTTTTT. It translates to CASSLDRNEKLFF.

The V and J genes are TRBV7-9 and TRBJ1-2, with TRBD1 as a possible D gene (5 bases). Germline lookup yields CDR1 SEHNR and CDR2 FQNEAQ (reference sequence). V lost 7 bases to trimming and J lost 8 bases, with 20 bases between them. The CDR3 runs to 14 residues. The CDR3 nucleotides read TGTGCCAGCATGGTGGTCCGGGGGAGTCGGGGCTACACCTTC. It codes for CASMVVRGSRGYTF.

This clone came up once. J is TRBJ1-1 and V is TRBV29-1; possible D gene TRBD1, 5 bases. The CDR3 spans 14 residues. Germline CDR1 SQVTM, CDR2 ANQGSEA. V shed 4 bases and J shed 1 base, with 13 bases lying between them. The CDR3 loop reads CSVGRGQTNTEAFF. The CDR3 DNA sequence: TGCAGCGTTGGAAGAGGACAAACGAACACTGAAGCTTTCTTT.

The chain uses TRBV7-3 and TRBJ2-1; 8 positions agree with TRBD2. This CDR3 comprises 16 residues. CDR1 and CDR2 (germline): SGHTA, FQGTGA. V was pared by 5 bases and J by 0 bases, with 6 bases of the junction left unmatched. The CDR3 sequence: CASSPPGGGSYNEQFF. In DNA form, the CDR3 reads TGTGCCAGCAGCCCCCCCGGGGGGGGCTCCTACAATGAGCAGTTCTTC.

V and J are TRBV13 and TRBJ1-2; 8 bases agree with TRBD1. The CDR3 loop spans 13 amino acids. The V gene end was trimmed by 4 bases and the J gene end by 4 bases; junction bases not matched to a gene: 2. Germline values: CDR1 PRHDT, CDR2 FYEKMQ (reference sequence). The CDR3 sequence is CASSSGQGYGYTF. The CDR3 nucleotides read TGTGCCAGCAGCTCCGGACAGGGCTATGGCTACACCTTC.

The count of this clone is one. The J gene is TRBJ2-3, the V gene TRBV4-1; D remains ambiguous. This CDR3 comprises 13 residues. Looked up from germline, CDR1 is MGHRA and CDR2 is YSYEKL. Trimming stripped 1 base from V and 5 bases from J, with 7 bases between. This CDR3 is CASSQGAQDTQYF. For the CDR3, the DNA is TGCGCCAGCAGCCAAGGGGCGCAAGATACGCAGTATTTT.

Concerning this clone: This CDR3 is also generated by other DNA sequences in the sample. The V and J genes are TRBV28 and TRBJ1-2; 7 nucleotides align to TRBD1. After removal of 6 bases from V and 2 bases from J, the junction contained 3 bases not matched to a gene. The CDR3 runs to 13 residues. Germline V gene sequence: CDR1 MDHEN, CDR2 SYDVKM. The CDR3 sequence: CASSLGQNYGYTF. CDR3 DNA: TGTGCCAGCAGCCTGGGACAGAACTATGGCTACACCTTC.

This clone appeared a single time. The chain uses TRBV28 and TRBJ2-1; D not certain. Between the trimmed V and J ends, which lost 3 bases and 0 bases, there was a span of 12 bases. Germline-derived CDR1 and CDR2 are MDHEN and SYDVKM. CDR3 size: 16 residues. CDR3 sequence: CASSLVVSSSYNEQFF. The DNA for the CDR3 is TGTGCCAGCAGTTTGGTGGTCTCGAGCTCCTACAATGAGCAGTTCTTC.

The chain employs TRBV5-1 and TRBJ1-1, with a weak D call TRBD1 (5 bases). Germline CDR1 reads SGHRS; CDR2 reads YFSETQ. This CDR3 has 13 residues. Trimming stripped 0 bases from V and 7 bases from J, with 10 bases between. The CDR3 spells CASSLEGYGEAFF. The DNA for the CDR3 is TGCGCCAGCAGCTTGGAGGGGTACGGTGAAGCTTTCTTT. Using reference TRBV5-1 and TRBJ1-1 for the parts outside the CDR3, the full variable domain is KAGVTQTPRYLIKTRGQQVTLSCSPISGHRSVSWYQQTPGQGLQFLFEYFSETQRNKGNFPGRFSGRQFSNSRSEMNVSTLELGDSALYLCASSLEGYGEAFFGQGTRLTVV.

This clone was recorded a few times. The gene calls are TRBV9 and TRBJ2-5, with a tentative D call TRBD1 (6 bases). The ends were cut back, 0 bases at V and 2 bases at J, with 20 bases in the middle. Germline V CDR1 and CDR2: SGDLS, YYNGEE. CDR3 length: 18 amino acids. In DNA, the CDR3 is TGTGCCAGCAGCGTAGGGTTCTTGGTCGGGACAACACAAGAGACCCAGTACTTC. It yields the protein CASSVGFLVGTTQETQYF.

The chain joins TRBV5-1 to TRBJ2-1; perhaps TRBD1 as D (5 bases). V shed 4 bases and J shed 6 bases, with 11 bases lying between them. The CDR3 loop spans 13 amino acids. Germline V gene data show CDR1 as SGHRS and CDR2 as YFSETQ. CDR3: CASSVQVTNEQFF. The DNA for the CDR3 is TGCGCCAGCAGCGTACAGGTTACCAATGAGCAGTTCTTC. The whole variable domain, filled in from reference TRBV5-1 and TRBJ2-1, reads KAGVTQTPRYLIKTRGQQVTLSCSPISGHRSVSWYQQTPGQGLQFLFEYFSETQRNKGNFPGRFSGRQFSNSRSEMNVSTLELGDSALYLCASSVQVTNEQFFGPGTRLTVL.

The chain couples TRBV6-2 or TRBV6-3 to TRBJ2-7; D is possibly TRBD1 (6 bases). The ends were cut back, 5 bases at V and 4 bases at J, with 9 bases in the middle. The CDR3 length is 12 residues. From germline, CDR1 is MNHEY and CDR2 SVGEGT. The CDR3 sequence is CASSRTDYEQYF. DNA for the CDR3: TGTGCCAGCAGTCGGACAGATTACGAGCAGTACTTC.

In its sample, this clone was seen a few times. The CDR3 sequence is CASSLALGGPRPANTEAFF. The CDR3 DNA sequence: TGTGCCAGCAGCTTAGCCCTAGGGGGACCCCGACCCGCGAACACTGAAGCTTTCTTT. This chain uses TRBV11-2 with TRBJ1-1, with a possible D match to TRBD1 (6 bases). Germline V gene sequence: CDR1 SGHAT, CDR2 FQNNGV. The CDR3 is made up of 19 amino acids. Trimming left V 1 base short and J 1 base short, with 22 bases between.

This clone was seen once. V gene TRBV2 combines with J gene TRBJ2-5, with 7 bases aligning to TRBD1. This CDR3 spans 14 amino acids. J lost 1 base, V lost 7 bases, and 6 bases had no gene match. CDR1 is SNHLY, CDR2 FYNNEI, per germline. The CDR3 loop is CASKVDRAQETQYF. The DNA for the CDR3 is TGTGCCAGCAAGGTTGACAGGGCCCAAGAGACCCAGTACTTC.

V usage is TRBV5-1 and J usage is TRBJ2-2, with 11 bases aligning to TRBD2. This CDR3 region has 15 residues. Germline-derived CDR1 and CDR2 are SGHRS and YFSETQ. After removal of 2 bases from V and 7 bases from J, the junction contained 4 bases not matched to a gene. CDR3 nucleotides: TGCGCCAGCAGCTTACTAGCGGGAGATTTCGGGGAGCTGTTTTTT. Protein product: CASSLLAGDFGELFF. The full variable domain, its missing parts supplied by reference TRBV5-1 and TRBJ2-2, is KAGVTQTPRYLIKTRGQQVTLSCSPISGHRSVSWYQQTPGQGLQFLFEYFSETQRNKGNFPGRFSGRQFSNSRSEMNVSTLELGDSALYLCASSLLAGDFGELFFGEGSRLTVL.

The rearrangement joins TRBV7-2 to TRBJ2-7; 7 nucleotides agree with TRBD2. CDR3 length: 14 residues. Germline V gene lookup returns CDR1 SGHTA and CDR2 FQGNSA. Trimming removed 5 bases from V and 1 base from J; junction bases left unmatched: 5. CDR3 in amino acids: CASSIGGGSYEQYF. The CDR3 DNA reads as TGTGCCAGCAGCATTGGCGGGGGTTCCTACGAGCAGTACTTC.

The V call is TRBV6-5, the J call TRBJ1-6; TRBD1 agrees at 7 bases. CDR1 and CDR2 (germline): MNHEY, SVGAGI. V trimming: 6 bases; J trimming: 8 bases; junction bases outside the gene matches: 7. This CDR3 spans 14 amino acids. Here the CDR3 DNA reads TGTGCCAGCAGGCCCACAGGGGCGGATTCACCCCTCCACTTT. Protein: CASRPTGADSPLHF.

The CDR3 DNA follows: TGCGCCAGCAGTCATCCGGACATCCGGGACACCATATATTTT. Its translation: CASSHPDIRDTIYF. J is TRBJ1-3 and V is TRBV5-1; TRBD1 might be the D (5 bases). Germline V CDR1 and CDR2: SGHRS, YFSETQ. This CDR3 has 14 amino acids. Trimming took off 5 bases at V and 8 bases at J, with 17 bases between the two ends.

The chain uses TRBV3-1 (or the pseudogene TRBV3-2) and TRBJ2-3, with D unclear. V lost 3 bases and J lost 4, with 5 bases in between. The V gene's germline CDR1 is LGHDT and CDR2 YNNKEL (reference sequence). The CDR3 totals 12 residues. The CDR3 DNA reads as TGTGCCAGCAGCCACTTATCAGATACGCAGTATTTT. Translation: CASSHLSDTQYF.

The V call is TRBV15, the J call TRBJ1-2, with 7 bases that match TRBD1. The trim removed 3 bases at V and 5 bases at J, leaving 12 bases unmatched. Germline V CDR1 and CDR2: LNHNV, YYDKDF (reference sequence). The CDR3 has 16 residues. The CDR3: CATSSSRGRVNYGYTF. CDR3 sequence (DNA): TGTGCCACCAGCAGCTCAAGGGGGCGCGTTAATTATGGCTACACCTTC.

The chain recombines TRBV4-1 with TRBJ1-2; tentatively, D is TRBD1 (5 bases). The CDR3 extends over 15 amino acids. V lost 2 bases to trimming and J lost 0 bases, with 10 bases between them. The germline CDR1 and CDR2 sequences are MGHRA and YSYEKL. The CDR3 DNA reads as TGCGCCAGCAGCCAAATGGCAGGGCCTAACTATGGCTACACCTTC. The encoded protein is CASSQMAGPNYGYTF.

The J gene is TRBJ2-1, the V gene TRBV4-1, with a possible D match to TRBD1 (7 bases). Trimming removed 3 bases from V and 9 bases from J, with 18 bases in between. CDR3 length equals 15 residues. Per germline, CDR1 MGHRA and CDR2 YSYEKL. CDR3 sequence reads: CASSHAGRGAGEQFF. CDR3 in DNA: TGCGCCAGCAGCCACGCCGGCAGGGGGGCCGGTGAGCAGTTCTTC.

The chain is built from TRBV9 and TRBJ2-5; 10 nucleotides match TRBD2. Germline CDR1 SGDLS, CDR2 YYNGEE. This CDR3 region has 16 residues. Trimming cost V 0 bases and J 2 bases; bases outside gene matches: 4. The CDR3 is CASSVAPSGGQETQYF. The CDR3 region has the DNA TGTGCCAGCAGCGTAGCTCCTAGCGGGGGTCAAGAGACCCAGTACTTC.